This T cell receptor beta chain was captured by sequencing in a study of T cell repertoires in cytomegalovirus infection. Study information: Both a matching HLA type and CMV infection were indicated by public TCR beta signatures.

The CDR3 sequence is 16 residues long. CDR1 SGDLS and CDR2 YYNGEE come from the germline V gene. With 6 bases removed from V and 0 bases from J, the gap between germline ends came to 16 bases. TCRdb analysed the reads with MiXCR anew, one entry per CDR3 protein. The data contain more than 150,000 distinct CDR3 sequences, roughly 19% of them seen just once; the ten biggest clones take up 2.9%. V is TRBV9 and J is TRBJ1-3; maybe TRBD1 (5 bases). The sequence came from a human donor in good health (CMV status not recorded). Some clones in this sample may be carry-over from other donors' samples. The sample was PBMCs. The CDR3 DNA reads as TGTGCCAGCAACCCTGGGGGTTCTCCCTCTGGAAACACCATATATTTT. Amino acid sequence: CASNPGGSPSGNTIYF.